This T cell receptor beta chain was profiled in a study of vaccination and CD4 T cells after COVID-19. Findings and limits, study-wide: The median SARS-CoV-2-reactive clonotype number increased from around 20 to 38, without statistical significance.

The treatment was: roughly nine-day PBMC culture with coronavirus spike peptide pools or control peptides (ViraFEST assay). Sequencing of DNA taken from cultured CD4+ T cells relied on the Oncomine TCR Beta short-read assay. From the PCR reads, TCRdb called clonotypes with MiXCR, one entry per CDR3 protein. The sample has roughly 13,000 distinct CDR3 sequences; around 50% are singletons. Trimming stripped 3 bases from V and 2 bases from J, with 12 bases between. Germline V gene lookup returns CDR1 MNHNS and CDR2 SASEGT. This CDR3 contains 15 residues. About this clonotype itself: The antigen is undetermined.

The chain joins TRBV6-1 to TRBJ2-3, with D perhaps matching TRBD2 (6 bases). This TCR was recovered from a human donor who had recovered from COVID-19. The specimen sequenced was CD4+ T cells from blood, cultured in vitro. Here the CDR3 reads CASSDRDSDTDTQYF. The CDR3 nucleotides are TGTGCCAGCAGTGACCGGGACTCAGACACAGATACGCAGTATTTT.